Below are 25 T cell receptor beta chains sequenced from a single sample in a study of cytomegalovirus exposure and HLA in healthy donors. It was with 60 Vbeta and 13 Jbeta primers that the PCR ran. Profiled with immunoSEQ multiplex PCR; TCRdb holds only in-frame clones, not every one. The repertoire holds over 100,000 clones, less than 70% seen once, with about 2.2% in the top ten. The sequenced material came from PBMCs. The receptors come from a woman aged 25 to 39 in good health and CMV-seronegative.

This chain links TRBV2 with TRBJ2-7, with TRBD1 identical over 7 bases. The CDR3 is 14 amino acids. Losses at the gene ends were 5 bases for V and 5 bases for J; bases not matched to a gene: 9. CDR1 and CDR2 (germline): SNHLY, FYNNEI. CDR3 DNA sequence: TGTGCCAGCAGTTCCGGACAGGTCCCGCACGAGCAGTACTTC. It specifies CASSSGQVPHEQYF.

The CDR3: CASSGFLGAYNEQFF. The CDR3 region has the DNA TGTGCCAGCAGTGGCTTTTTAGGGGCCTACAATGAGCAGTTCTTC. The rearrangement links TRBV25-1 to TRBJ2-1; weak D call: TRBD1 (5 bases). Trimming took 4 bases from V and 2 from J, leaving 12 bases between them. This CDR3 is 15 amino acids long. Germline CDR1 and CDR2: MGHDK and SYGVNS.

This sequence joins TRBV5-1 and TRBJ2-1; the match to TRBD2 covers 7 bases. Looked up from germline, CDR1 is SGHRS and CDR2 is YFSETQ. This CDR3 has 16 amino acids. Germline trimming cut 0 bases from V and 2 bases from J; bases unmatched to any gene: 5. The CDR3 region has the DNA TGCGCCAGCAGCTTGGGTCCTAGCGGTACCTACAATGAGCAGTTCTTC. As protein: CASSLGPSGTYNEQFF.

This chain uses TRBV5-1 with TRBJ2-7, with D possibly matching TRBD2 (5 bases). Germline V lookup: CDR1 SGHRS, CDR2 YFSETQ. Trimming shortened V by 5 bases and J by 1 base, and 10 bases separated the two germline ends. The CDR3 spans 13 residues. CDR3 in DNA: TGCGCCAGCAGTAGCCGGGGTTCCTACGAGCAGTACTTC. Amino acids: CASSSRGSYEQYF.

The chain has TRBV10-2 and TRBJ2-3, with TRBD2 matching over 12 bases. Losses at the gene ends were 7 bases for V and 4 bases for J; bases not matched to a gene: 6. Germline V gives CDR1 WSHSY, CDR2 SAAADI. This CDR3 has 15 amino acids. The CDR3 sequence: CASTTTSGSADTQYF. CDR3 coding DNA: TGCGCCAGCACCACGACTAGCGGGAGTGCAGATACGCAGTATTTT.

Here the CDR3 reads CSVGQLSSYNEQFF. In DNA, the CDR3 is TGCAGCGTAGGACAGTTAAGCTCCTACAATGAGCAGTTCTTC. This chain links TRBV29-1 with TRBJ2-1; maybe TRBD1 (6 bases). This CDR3 contains 14 residues. V lost 6 bases and J lost 0, with 12 bases in between. CDR1 is SQVTM and CDR2 is ANQGSEA in the germline V gene.

V is TRBV6-6 and J is TRBJ1-1; D is unresolved. V lost 5 bases and J 8 bases, leaving 9 bases between the germline ends. The CDR3 length is 11 residues. Looked up from germline, CDR1 is MNHNY and CDR2 is SVGAGI (reference sequence). The CDR3 bases are TGTGCCAGCAGTCTCCAGGCGGAAGCTTTCTTT. The encoded protein is CASSLQAEAFF.

This chain joins TRBV7-8 and TRBJ2-3, with D perhaps matching TRBD1 (5 bases). Germline V lookup: CDR1 SGHVS, CDR2 FQNEAQ. V was clipped by 5 bases and J by 2 bases, with 14 bases between them. CDR3 length: 15 amino acids. CDR3 sequence (DNA): TGTGCCAGCAGCCCCCGCGGACACAACACAGATACGCAGTATTTT. Its translation: CASSPRGHNTDTQYF.

The chain combines TRBV28 with TRBJ2-1, with a weak D call TRBD2 (5 bases). Germline CDR1 is MDHEN and CDR2 is SYDVKM. V gave up 2 bases and J gave up 8 bases, with 7 bases separating them. CDR3 length: 12 amino acids. CDR3 sequence (DNA): TGTGCCAGCAGTTTAGAGGGCTATGAGCAGTTCTTC. It yields the protein CASSLEGYEQFF.

The rearrangement uses TRBV19 and TRBJ2-3; TRBD1 matches 10 bases. Germline CDR1 is LNHDA and CDR2 is SQIVND (reference sequence). With V trimmed by 6 bases and J by 1 base, 4 bases remained unmatched. The length of the CDR3 is 15 residues. The CDR3 DNA reads as TGTGCCAGTAGGCGGACAGGGGGGGGCACAGATACGCAGTATTTT. Its protein product is CASRRTGGGTDTQYF.

This chain connects TRBV15 to TRBJ2-3, with TRBD1 identical over 7 bases. Trimming removed 3 bases from V and 0 bases from J; junction bases left unmatched: 3. The CDR3 length is 15 residues. CDR1 and CDR2 (germline): LNHNV, YYDKDF (reference sequence). CDR3 loop: CATSSLRGSTDTQYF. The CDR3 DNA is TGTGCCACCAGCAGCCTCAGGGGGAGCACAGATACGCAGTATTTT.

This clone was seen more than once but under ten times. The chain recombines TRBV9 with TRBJ2-7, with 7 bases fitting TRBD2. The CDR3 totals 15 residues. Germline CDR1 SGDLS, CDR2 YYNGEE. V lost 3 bases, J lost 3 bases, and 9 bases stayed unmatched. CDR3 region: CASSARGRESYEQYF. CDR3 sequence (DNA): TGTGCCAGCAGCGCCCGAGGGCGGGAGAGCTACGAGCAGTACTTC.

J is TRBJ2-1 and V is TRBV4-1; the match to TRBD2 covers 10 bases. The V and J ends lost 4 bases and 5 bases, in that order; junction bases with no gene match: 11. The CDR3 contains 17 residues. Germline-derived CDR1 and CDR2 are MGHRA and YSYEKL. The CDR3 nucleotides are TGCGCCAGCAGCCGCTTACCGGGACTAGCGAGCCACAATGAGCAGTTCTTC. Its protein product is CASSRLPGLASHNEQFF.

This clone was recorded a few times. The V and J genes are TRBV27 and TRBJ1-1; no clear D. Trimming took off 7 bases at V and 6 bases at J, with 6 bases between the two ends. The CDR3 is 10 amino acids. From germline, CDR1 is MNHEY and CDR2 SMNVEV (reference sequence). The CDR3, as DNA: TGTGCCAGCACGGTCGCTGAAGCTTTCTTT. Translating gives CASTVAEAFF.

This chain uses TRBV7-6 with TRBJ2-2; a possible D gene is TRBD2 (6 bases). The CDR3 is 13 amino acids. The V end lost 1 base, the J end lost 6 bases, and 6 bases lay between the germline ends. Germline CDR1 is SGHVS and CDR2 is FNYEAQ. CDR3 DNA: TGTGCCAGCAGCTTAGGGGGGGCCGGGGAGCTGTTTTTT. It codes for CASSLGGAGELFF. Full variable domain (remainder filled in from reference TRBV7-6 and TRBJ2-2): GAGVSQSPRYKVTKRGQDVALRCDPISGHVSLYWYRQALGQGPEFLTYFNYEAQQDKSGLPNDRFSAERPEGSISTLTIQRTEQRDSAMYRCASSLGGAGELFFGEGSRLTVL.

The V gene is TRBV28, the J gene TRBJ2-5, with 15 bases identical to TRBD2. This CDR3 contains 16 residues. The junction had 5 bases not matched to a gene; V was cut back by 5 bases and J by 4 bases. In germline, CDR1 is MDHEN, CDR2 SYDVKM. CDR3 residues: CASSPGLAGGRETQYF. CDR3 in DNA: TGTGCCAGCAGTCCCGGACTAGCGGGAGGGCGAGAGACCCAGTACTTC.

This chain links TRBV5-1 with TRBJ2-1; 12 positions match TRBD2. This CDR3 comprises 14 residues. Germline-derived CDR1 and CDR2 are SGHRS and YFSETQ. Unmatched junction bases numbered 3, after V lost 7 bases and J lost 4 bases. CDR3 sequence: CASRLAGEYNEQFF. The CDR3 coding sequence is TGCGCCAGCCGACTAGCGGGAGAATACAATGAGCAGTTCTTC.

This clone was seen once. CDR3 residues: CSVEPNTDTQYF. The CDR3 region has the DNA TGCAGCGTTGAACCCAACACAGATACGCAGTATTTT. The chain uses TRBV29-1 and TRBJ2-3; D is unresolved. Germline CDR1 SQVTM, CDR2 ANQGSEA. V lost 2 bases and J 2 bases, leaving 5 bases between the germline ends. This CDR3 comprises 12 residues.

The gene calls are TRBV7-3 and TRBJ2-2; perhaps TRBD2 as D (6 bases). The germline gives CDR1 SGHTA, CDR2 FQGTGA. Trimming took 5 bases from V and 4 from J, leaving 17 bases between them. CDR3 length: 16 amino acids. In nucleotides, the CDR3 is TGTGCCAGCAGCCCGCGGACCGTGGGGGGCACCGGGGAGCTGTTTTTT. Translating gives CASSPRTVGGTGELFF. Supplemented by reference TRBV7-3 and TRBJ2-2, the full variable domain reads GAGVSQTPSNKVTEKGKYVELRCDPISGHTALYWYRQSLGQGPEFLIYFQGTGAADDSGLPNDRFFAVRPEGSVSTLKIQRTERGDSAVYLCASSPRTVGGTGELFFGEGSRLTVL.

CDR3 region: CAISESTGYLVGEQYF. CDR3 nucleotide sequence: TGTGCCATCAGTGAGTCGACAGGTTACCTTGTAGGCGAGCAGTACTTC. The V and J genes are TRBV10-3 and TRBJ2-7; possible D gene TRBD1, 6 bases. CDR3 length: 16 residues. Deletions cut 0 bases from V and 6 bases from J, with 18 bases between. Germline lookup yields CDR1 ENHRY and CDR2 SYGVKD.

The rearrangement uses TRBV5-1 and TRBJ2-7; TRBD2 matches at 8 bases. Germline CDR1 reads SGHRS; CDR2 reads YFSETQ. The CDR3 spans 14 residues. V shed 4 bases and J 6 bases; nucleotides not matched to a gene: 9. The CDR3 DNA follows: TGCGCCAGCAGCGAGGGGAGAGCGGGAGTCGAGCAGTACTTC. Protein product: CASSEGRAGVEQYF.

About this clone: Other DNA sequences within the sample encode an identical CDR3. The genes are TRBV20-1 and TRBJ2-7; a possible D gene is TRBD2 (6 bases). Germline V gene lookup returns CDR1 DFQATT and CDR2 SNEGSKA (reference sequence). The CDR3 length is 11 residues. The ends were cut back, 0 bases at V and 6 bases at J, with 6 bases in the middle. CDR3 in DNA: TGCAGTGCTAGAGAAGCGGGCGAGCAGTACTTC. It is translated as CSAREAGEQYF.

V usage is TRBV5-4 and J usage is TRBJ2-7; TRBD2 matches 13 bases. Losses at the gene ends were 3 bases for V and 2 bases for J; bases not matched to a gene: 8. Germline lookup yields CDR1 SGHNT and CDR2 YYREEE (reference sequence). There are 17 residues in the CDR3. In DNA, the CDR3 is TGTGCCAGCAGCTATCGACTAGCGGGAGGCACAACCTACGAGCAGTACTTC. This translates into CASSYRLAGGTTYEQYF.

This chain joins TRBV7-2 and TRBJ2-5; 8 bases map to TRBD2. The CDR3 length is 13 residues. Germline V gives CDR1 SGHTA, CDR2 FQGNSA. Trimming took 5 bases from V and 5 from J; bases not matched to a gene: 4. Here the CDR3 reads CASSPAGVETQYF. In nucleotides, the CDR3 is TGTGCCAGCAGCCCAGCGGGAGTGGAGACCCAGTACTTC.

The V gene is TRBV28, the J gene TRBJ2-1; 9 bases are shared with TRBD2. Germline CDR1 reads MDHEN; CDR2 reads SYDVKM. V was clipped by 5 bases and J by 2 bases; unmatched bases: 13. The CDR3 contains 18 residues. CDR3 bases: TGTGCCAGCAGTCCGAGTAGCGGGAGCTCCGGCACCTACAATGAGCAGTTCTTC. Residues: CASSPSSGSSGTYNEQFF.